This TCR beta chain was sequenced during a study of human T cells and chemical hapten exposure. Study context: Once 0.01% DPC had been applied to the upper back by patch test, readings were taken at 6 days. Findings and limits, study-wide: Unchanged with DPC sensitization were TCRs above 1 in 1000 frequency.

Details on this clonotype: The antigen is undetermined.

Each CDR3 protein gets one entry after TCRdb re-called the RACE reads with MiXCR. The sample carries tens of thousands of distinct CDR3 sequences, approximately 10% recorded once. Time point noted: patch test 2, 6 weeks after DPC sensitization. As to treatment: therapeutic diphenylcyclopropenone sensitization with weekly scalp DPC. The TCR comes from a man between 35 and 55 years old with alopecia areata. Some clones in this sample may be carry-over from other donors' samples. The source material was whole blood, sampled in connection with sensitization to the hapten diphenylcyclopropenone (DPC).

This CDR3 reads CASSFGTSGTDTQYF. The CDR3 DNA reads TGTGCCAGCAGCTTTGGGACTAGCGGCACAGATACGCAGTATTTT. J is TRBJ2-3 and V is TRBV11-3, with TRBD2 matching over 10 bases. Trimming removed 3 bases from V and 1 base from J; junction bases left unmatched: 1. This CDR3 is built from 15 residues. Germline V lookup: CDR1 SGHNT, CDR2 YENEEA.